This T cell receptor beta chain was sequenced during a study of T cells in narcolepsy. Sequencing used immunoSEQ multiplex PCR; TCRdb keeps in-frame clones, though not all of them. The data contain fewer than 35,000 clones, about 77% of them seen just once; the ten biggest clones take up less than 1.5%. Looked up from germline, CDR1 is SQVTM and CDR2 is ANQGSEA. The CDR3 contains 12 residues. With 8 bases removed from V and 4 bases from J, the gap between germline ends came to 14 bases. Study-wide points: Reportedly, autoreactive clonotypes were serially detected in patients' blood but not controls'.

A remark on this clone: Its target is not known.

The chain joins TRBV29-1 to TRBJ1-2; D possibly corresponds to TRBD1 (5 bases). The origin of this receptor is a human donor with narcolepsy. Specimen: CD45RA- memory CD4+ T cells from PBMCs. The CDR3 region has the DNA TGCAGCACTCTATCAGGGACCTATGGCTACACCTTC. It specifies CSTLSGTYGYTF.